These 25 T cell receptor beta chains were all obtained from the same sample, sequenced in a study of cytomegalovirus exposure and HLA in healthy donors. A multiplex PCR was run with 60 Vbeta primers and 13 Jbeta primers. Some clones are missing from TCRdb's copy, which holds only in-frame ones; the method was immunoSEQ multiplex PCR. The repertoire includes 95,000 to 150,000 clones, 77% of them detected once, and 5.8% sits in the top ten. The source material was PBMCs. The receptors shown here come from a man aged 18 to 35 in good health and CMV-seropositive.

V gene TRBV19 combines with J gene TRBJ1-5; TRBD1 is a possible D gene (6 bases). Germline loops: CDR1 LNHDA, CDR2 SQIVND (reference sequence). V was pared by 0 bases and J by 2 bases, with 11 bases between. The CDR3 covers 16 residues. DNA of the CDR3: TGTGCCAGTAGTATAGAACAGGGTTACGGCAATCAGCCCCAGCATTTT. This sequence encodes CASSIEQGYGNQPQHF.

The V and J genes are TRBV19 and TRBJ1-3; D remains unclear. This CDR3 contains 12 residues. V shed 10 bases and J shed 0 bases, with 7 bases lying between them. Germline V gene lookup returns CDR1 LNHDA and CDR2 SQIVND (reference sequence). CDR3 residues: CATGPSGNTIYF. The DNA for the CDR3 is TGTGCCACTGGGCCCTCTGGAAACACCATATATTTT.

This clone was recorded a few times. The chain is built from TRBV6-5 and TRBJ1-2; 7 bases match TRBD1. The CDR3 is 13 residues long. The ends lost 7 bases at V and 7 bases at J; junction bases unmatched: 9. Germline lookup yields CDR1 MNHEY and CDR2 SVGAGI. DNA of the CDR3: TGTGCCAGCAAGGAGCCAGGGGGAACTGGCTACACCTTC. As protein: CASKEPGGTGYTF.

The chain employs TRBV6-1 and TRBJ1-6, with 10 positions matching TRBD1. With V trimmed by 6 bases and J by 11 bases, 7 bases remained unmatched. Germline-derived CDR1 and CDR2 are MNHNS and SASEGT. The CDR3 spans 14 residues. As DNA, the CDR3 is TGTGCCAGCAGCGGACAGGGGGTTGTGACACCCCTCCACTTT. Protein: CASSGQGVVTPLHF.

The chain has TRBV5-1 and TRBJ2-1, with D tentatively TRBD2 (5 bases). Trimming stripped 0 bases from V and 6 bases from J, with 7 bases between. Germline V gene data show CDR1 as SGHRS and CDR2 as YFSETQ. The CDR3 totals 13 residues. The CDR3 region is CASSLGTVNEQFF. In nucleotides, the CDR3 is TGCGCCAGCAGCTTGGGGACTGTCAATGAGCAGTTCTTC.

A few counts support this clone. The genes are TRBV5-4 and TRBJ2-1; the D gene is possibly TRBD1 (7 bases). The CDR3 has 15 residues. In germline, CDR1 is SGHNT, CDR2 YYREEE (reference sequence). Trimming shortened V by 0 bases and J by 9 bases, and 16 bases separated the two germline ends. The CDR3 coding sequence is TGTGCCAGCAGCTTGGCCAGGGGGGTGACGGGTGAGCAGTTCTTC. This codes for CASSLARGVTGEQFF.

The chain links TRBV28 to TRBJ2-1; D is possibly TRBD2 (5 bases). Between the trimmed V and J ends, which lost 2 bases and 5 bases, there was a span of 19 bases. CDR1 and CDR2 from the germline V gene are MDHEN and SYDVKM. The CDR3 sequence is 17 residues long. The CDR3 spells CASSLPLSWASHNEQFF. The DNA for the CDR3 is TGTGCCAGCAGTTTACCCCTATCTTGGGCTAGCCACAATGAGCAGTTCTTC. The full variable domain, its missing parts supplied by reference TRBV28 and TRBJ2-1, is DVKVTQSSRYLVKRTGEKVFLECVQDMDHENMFWYRQDPGLGLRLIYFSYDVKMKEKGDIPEGYSVSREKKERFSLILESASTNQTSMYLCASSLPLSWASHNEQFFGPGTRLTVL.

This clone was detected only a few times. The rearrangement links TRBV4-1 to TRBJ1-4, with 7 bases fitting TRBD1. The CDR3 runs to 16 residues. The germline gives CDR1 MGHRA, CDR2 YSYEKL. V was pared by 1 base and J by 8 bases, with 10 bases of the junction left unmatched. As DNA, the CDR3 is TGCGCCAGCAGCCAAGCTACAGGGGTTGGATGGGAAAAACTGTTTTTT. Translated, it gives CASSQATGVGWEKLFF.

J is TRBJ2-5 and V is TRBV9; TRBD1 matches 7 bases. The trim removed 3 bases at V and 2 bases at J, leaving 1 base unmatched. The CDR3 is 13 residues long. CDR1 is SGDLS and CDR2 is YYNGEE in the germline V gene. The CDR3 reads CASSGGQQETQYF. CDR3 DNA: TGTGCCAGCAGCGGGGGACAGCAAGAGACCCAGTACTTC.

The chain recombines TRBV5-1 with TRBJ2-2, with D possibly being TRBD2 (5 bases). CDR1 is SGHRS and CDR2 is YFSETQ in the germline V gene. The CDR3 length is 14 residues. The germline V and J ends were trimmed by 7 bases and 2 bases, with 12 bases remaining between them. The CDR3 DNA follows: TGCGCCAGCGGGCGGGTGGCAAACACCGGGGAGCTGTTTTTT. Amino acids: CASGRVANTGELFF.

Only one count was recorded for this clone. The chain recombines TRBV27 with TRBJ1-2; a weak D match, TRBD1 (5 bases). Trimming took 6 bases from V and 4 from J, leaving 12 bases between them. Germline values: CDR1 MNHEY, CDR2 SMNVEV (reference sequence). This CDR3 region has 13 residues. For the CDR3, the DNA is TGTGCCAGCAGGCGGCAGGGCCGCTATGGCTACACCTTC. Amino acid sequence: CASRRQGRYGYTF.

The chain couples TRBV11-2 to TRBJ2-7; D ambiguous. The germline V and J ends were trimmed by 1 base and 4 bases, with 8 bases remaining between them. Germline CDR1 reads SGHAT; CDR2 reads FQNNGV. The CDR3 spans 13 residues. DNA for the CDR3: TGTGCCAGCAGCTTAGTCCGAGATTACGAGCAGTACTTC. Encoded protein: CASSLVRDYEQYF.

V usage is TRBV7-9 and J usage is TRBJ1-2, with 9 bases lining up with TRBD1. Losses at the gene ends were 2 bases for V and 4 bases for J; bases not matched to a gene: 2. This CDR3 is 14 amino acids long. CDR1 is SEHNR and CDR2 is FQNEAQ in the germline V gene (reference sequence). The chain's CDR3 is CASSLYRGPYGYTF. CDR3 DNA sequence: TGTGCCAGCAGCTTATACAGGGGGCCCTATGGCTACACCTTC.

This clone was detected a few times. The genes are TRBV15 and TRBJ1-3, with D unclear. There are 13 residues in the CDR3. The germline CDR1 and CDR2 sequences are LNHNV and YYDKDF (reference sequence). Deletions cut 3 bases from V and 3 bases from J, with 6 bases between. CDR3 in DNA: TGTGCCACCAGCAGGGACTTTGGAAACACCATATATTTT. Its protein is CATSRDFGNTIYF.

The rearrangement uses TRBV6-5 and TRBJ1-1; D is perhaps TRBD1 (5 bases). The V and J ends lost 6 bases and 3 bases respectively, with 8 bases between them. CDR3 length: 12 amino acids. Germline CDR1 MNHEY, CDR2 SVGAGI. The DNA of the CDR3 is TGTGCCAGCAGGGGGGGGGACACTGAAGCTTTCTTT. Translated, it gives CASRGGDTEAFF.

The chain is built from TRBV7-9 and TRBJ1-3, with D perhaps TRBD1 (5 bases). This CDR3 is built from 13 residues. CDR1 is SEHNR, CDR2 FQNEAQ, per germline (reference sequence). V shed 8 bases and J shed 0 bases, with 8 bases lying between them. The CDR3 region is CASDQGSGNTIYF. Written as DNA, the CDR3 is TGTGCCAGCGACCAGGGCTCTGGAAACACCATATATTTT.

The gene calls are TRBV5-1 and TRBJ2-1, with a possible D match to TRBD2 (6 bases). This CDR3 has 16 residues. Trimming left V 0 bases short and J 5 bases short, with 15 bases between. Germline CDR1 reads SGHRS; CDR2 reads YFSETQ. This CDR3 reads CASSLARREINNEQFF. CDR3 bases: TGCGCCAGCAGCTTGGCCCGCCGGGAGATAAACAATGAGCAGTTCTTC.

The rearrangement links TRBV28 to TRBJ2-5; 9 positions agree with TRBD1. Trimming removed 5 bases from V and 3 bases from J; junction bases left unmatched: 7. The CDR3 extends over 15 amino acids. Per germline, CDR1 MDHEN and CDR2 SYDVKM. The CDR3 reads CASSPPGQGEETQYF. In DNA, the CDR3 is TGTGCCAGCAGTCCCCCGGGACAGGGCGAAGAGACCCAGTACTTC.

V usage is TRBV27 and J usage is TRBJ1-4, with TRBD1 matching over 8 bases. Trimming cost V 5 bases and J 4 bases; bases outside gene matches: 9. Looked up from germline, CDR1 is MNHEY and CDR2 is SMNVEV (reference sequence). The CDR3 has 16 residues. DNA of the CDR3: TGTGCCAGCAGTCCGCTACAGGGGGGAAGTAATGAAAAACTGTTTTTT. Translated, it gives CASSPLQGGSNEKLFF.

The chain couples TRBV5-1 to TRBJ2-5; 8 bases line up with TRBD2. The tail of the sequence fits TRBJ2-7 better, so the J call may be wrong. Germline CDR1 and CDR2: SGHRS and YFSETQ. The CDR3 runs 15 residues. The CDR3 DNA sequence: TGCGCCAGCAGCTTCTTCGGGGGGGCCCGTTACGAGCAGTACTTC. The encoded protein is CASSFFGGARYEQYF.

The chain employs TRBV6-1 and TRBJ1-5; 9 bases match TRBD1. The V and J ends lost 6 bases and 5 bases, in that order; junction bases with no gene match: 5. Germline CDR1 reads MNHNS; CDR2 reads SASEGT. The CDR3 consists of 14 residues. CDR3: CASSTGTGYQPQHF. In DNA form, the CDR3 reads TGTGCCAGCAGCACCGGGACAGGGTATCAGCCCCAGCATTTT.

The rearrangement uses TRBV5-4 and TRBJ2-3; a possible D gene is TRBD2 (7 bases). V gave up 0 bases and J gave up 3 bases, with 23 bases separating them. In germline, CDR1 is SGHNT, CDR2 YYREEE (reference sequence). CDR3 length: 19 residues. The CDR3 region has the DNA TGTGCCAGCAGCTTGGCCAATAGGGGGGGGTTCCCCCGGACAGATACGCAGTATTTT. Protein sequence: CASSLANRGGFPRTDTQYF. Full variable domain (missing parts from reference TRBV5-4 and TRBJ2-3): ETGVTQSPTHLIKTRGQQVTLRCSSQSGHNTVSWYQQALGQGPQFIFQYYREEENGRGNFPPRFSGLQFPNYSSELNVNALELDDSALYLCASSLANRGGFPRTDTQYFGPGTRLTVL.

The chain couples TRBV9 to TRBJ2-5; 8 nucleotides agree with TRBD2. V lost 3 bases to trimming and J lost 1 base; unmatched junction nucleotides: 2. In germline, CDR1 is SGDLS, CDR2 YYNGEE. The length of the CDR3 is 14 residues. The CDR3 loop is CASSAGTSQETQYF. The CDR3 coding sequence is TGTGCCAGCAGCGCGGGGACTAGCCAAGAGACCCAGTACTTC.

CDR3 in amino acids: CASSLERGVEAFF. The CDR3 DNA reads TGCGCCAGCAGCTTGGAACGGGGTGTTGAAGCTTTCTTT. The J gene is TRBJ1-1, the V gene TRBV5-1; D ambiguous. The CDR3 sequence is 13 residues long. V shed 0 bases and J shed 7 bases, with 10 bases lying between them. Germline V gives CDR1 SGHRS, CDR2 YFSETQ.

This rearrangement joins TRBV28 to TRBJ1-5; possible D gene TRBD1, 5 bases. This CDR3 is 14 amino acids long. From germline, CDR1 is MDHEN and CDR2 SYDVKM. V was pared by 4 bases and J by 3 bases, with 10 bases between. The CDR3 is CASSSQGPNQPQHF. As DNA, the CDR3 is TGTGCCAGCAGTTCCCAGGGCCCCAATCAGCCCCAGCATTTT.